These 27 T cell receptor beta chains came from one sample sequenced in a study of CD8+CD57+ T cells in acquired aplastic anemia (dated by TCRdb to the late 2010s). For sequencing, an Illumina HiSeq 2000 was employed. Genomic DNA was used as template for profiling of TCR beta VDJ combinations and CDR3 sequences. The raw public data were reprocessed by TCRdb itself: fastp quality trimming at Q25, MiXCR clonotype calling, in-frame beta chains only. One record per CDR3 amino acid sequence lists the most common genes and DNA. Recorded for this sample are under 250,000 distinct CDR3 sequences; 34% of them occurred a single time. The ten top clones hold 1.1% of the sample. The sample consisted of sorted CD4+, CD8+, or CD8+CD57+ T cells (not recorded which) from PBMCs. These receptor sequences come from a human donor in good health, serving as a control.

This clonotype was observed at least ten times. The J gene is TRBJ2-7, the V gene TRBV4-1; D uncertain. The CDR3 is made up of 16 amino acids. V lost 1 base to trimming and J lost 6 bases, with 19 bases between them. Germline V gene data show CDR1 as MGHRA and CDR2 as YSYEKL. CDR3 region: CASSQGGGRAVTEQYF. For the CDR3, the DNA is TGCGCCAGCAGCCAAGGTGGTGGTAGGGCGGTGACCGAGCAGTACTTC.

As to this clonotype: One end of the junction does not line up with germline, which may come from a read error. The rearrangement joins TRBV2 to TRBJ1-2; D call uncertain. CDR3 length equals 13 residues. Looked up from germline, CDR1 is SNHLY and CDR2 is FYNNEI. In DNA form, the CDR3 reads TGTGCCAGCAGGGAAGCCACAGCCGCTGGCTACACCTTC. This translates into CASREATAAGYTF.

This clonotype occurred many times. The V gene is TRBV9, the J gene TRBJ2-7, with 11 positions matching TRBD2. Germline V gene lookup returns CDR1 SGDLS and CDR2 YYNGEE. V dropped 0 bases and J dropped 4; count of bases not matched to a gene: 6. This CDR3 spans 16 amino acids. CDR3 residues: CASSVAIAGGEYEQYF. The CDR3 DNA follows: TGTGCCAGCAGCGTAGCGATAGCGGGGGGGGAGTACGAGCAGTACTTC.

Notes on this clonotype: Compared with germline, one end of the junction differs, possibly owing to a read error. The V and J genes are TRBV20-1 and TRBJ2-1, with TRBD2 matching 7 bases. CDR3 length: 15 residues. From germline, CDR1 is DFQATT and CDR2 SNEGSKA (reference sequence). CDR3 DNA sequence: TGCAGTGCCCCCTCCCCGGCGGGAGCCTACAATGAGCGGTTCTTC. It translates to CSAPSPAGAYNERFF.

The table lists this clonotype with many counts. The chain carries TRBV3-1 and TRBJ1-2; TRBD1 matches 8 bases. This CDR3 is built from 14 residues. Trimming cost V 5 bases and J 6 bases; bases outside gene matches: 8. Germline CDR1 reads LGHDT; CDR2 reads YNNKEL (reference sequence). The CDR3 DNA reads as TGTGCCAGCAGCTACTGGACAGGGCAGGATGGCTACACCTTC. It translates to CASSYWTGQDGYTF. Supplemented by reference TRBV3-1 and TRBJ1-2, the full variable domain reads DTAVSQTPKYLVTQMGNDKSIKCEQNLGHDTMYWYKQDSKKFLKIMFSYNNKELIINETVPNRFSPKSPDKAHLNLHINSLELGDSAVYFCASSYWTGQDGYTFGSGTRLTVV.

This clonotype was picked up a small number of times. Given a much more abundant clone one base away, this may be a read error. The rearrangement links TRBV5-1 to TRBJ2-7; perhaps TRBD1 as D (6 bases). The CDR3 is 13 amino acids. Germline CDR1 reads SGHRS; CDR2 reads YFSETQ. CDR3 in amino acids: CASSLSGALEQHF. The CDR3 region has the DNA TGCGCCAGCAGCTTGTCAGGGGCCCTCGAGCAGCACTTC.

This clonotype has ten or more counts. This chain uses TRBV4-1 with TRBJ2-2; a possible D gene is TRBD1 (6 bases). The CDR3 spans 13 residues. V was cut by 4 bases and J by 5 bases, with 8 bases left in between. Germline-derived CDR1 and CDR2 are MGHRA and YSYEKL. The CDR3 nucleotides are TGCGCCAGCAGCCTTCAGGGGACCGGGGAGCTGTTTTTT. Its translation: CASSLQGTGELFF.

A word on this clonotype: This may be a read error, as it is one base from a much larger clone. This chain links TRBV5-8 with TRBJ1-1; TRBD1 aligns across 8 bases. Germline V lookup: CDR1 SGHTS, CDR2 YDEGEE. The V segment lost 2 bases and the J segment 4 bases; nucleotides outside the gene matches: 1. The CDR3 is 13 amino acids. CDR3 DNA: TGTGCCAGCAGCTTTGACAGGGGCACTGAAGCTTTCTTT. This sequence encodes CASSFDRGTEAFF.

This clonotype has at least ten counts. J is TRBJ2-7 and V is TRBV20-1; the D is unclear. This CDR3 is 11 amino acids long. Germline V gene lookup returns CDR1 DFQATT and CDR2 SNEGSKA (reference sequence). Trimming shortened V by 0 bases and J by 6 bases, and 6 bases separated the two germline ends. The CDR3 loop is CSARDRGEQYF. DNA of the CDR3: TGCAGTGCTAGAGACCGTGGCGAGCAGTACTTC.

There are many counts of this clonotype. V usage is TRBV4-1 and J usage is TRBJ1-4; 9 positions agree with TRBD1. The junction had 2 bases not matched to a gene; V was cut back by 1 base and J by 5 bases. Germline values: CDR1 MGHRA, CDR2 YSYEKL. The CDR3 extends over 15 amino acids. The CDR3: CASSQVGTGNEKLFF. CDR3 nucleotides: TGCGCCAGCAGCCAAGTGGGGACAGGGAATGAAAAACTGTTTTTT.

This clonotype was seen at least ten times. CDR3 sequence reads: CASSATSGTNEQFF. The CDR3 DNA reads as TGTGCCAGCAGTGCGACTAGCGGGACTAATGAGCAGTTCTTC. The chain combines TRBV2 with TRBJ2-1; 11 positions agree with TRBD2. After removal of 4 bases from V and 7 bases from J, the junction contained 3 bases not matched to a gene. CDR3 length: 14 amino acids. Germline V gene lookup returns CDR1 SNHLY and CDR2 FYNNEI. The full variable domain, rest sourced from reference TRBV2 and TRBJ2-1, is EPEVTQTPSHQVTQMGQEVILRCVPISNHLYFYWYRQILGQKVEFLVSFYNNEISEKSEIFDDQFSVERPDGSNFTLKIRSTKLEDSAMYFCASSATSGTNEQFFGPGTRLTVL.

There are many counts of this clonotype. The genes are TRBV19 and TRBJ1-2; D uncertain. The CDR3 extends over 20 amino acids. With 3 bases removed from V and 2 bases from J, the gap between germline ends came to 28 bases. CDR1 and CDR2 (germline): LNHDA, SQIVND (reference sequence). CDR3 sequence (DNA): TGTGCCAGTAGTATTTGGCTGGGATGGACCCGACCCCAGAGGAACTATGGCTACACCTTC. As protein: CASSIWLGWTRPQRNYGYTF.

A word on this clonotype: A single base separates this from a much larger clone, so it may be a read error. The final CDR3 position lacks the conserved phenylalanine or tryptophan, pointing to a likely read error. The chain uses TRBV5-6 and TRBJ1-6; D not certain. Trimming stripped 3 bases from V and 0 bases from J, with 10 bases between. CDR3 length: 16 amino acids. CDR1 and CDR2 from the germline V gene are SGHDT and YYEEEE. DNA for the CDR3: TGTGCCAGCAGCTCGCCTAGGAGCTCCTATAATTCACCCCTCCACTCT. It encodes CASSSPRSSYNSPLHS.

In its sample, this clonotype was seen a few times. The V call is TRBV4-1, the J call TRBJ2-3, with TRBD2 matching over 7 bases. The CDR3 length is 15 residues. With 4 bases clipped from V and 2 bases from J, the junction kept 6 bases outside the gene matches. Germline V gives CDR1 MGHRA, CDR2 YSYEKL. This chain's CDR3 is CASSRREGYTDTQYF. In DNA form, the CDR3 reads TGCGCCAGCAGCCGCAGGGAGGGGTACACAGATACGCAGTATTTT.

This clonotype appeared many times. The chain has TRBV12-3 or TRBV12-4 and TRBJ2-5, with D hard to call. The CDR3 loop spans 13 amino acids. V dropped 6 bases and J dropped 4 bases, with 12 bases sitting between them. CDR3 in DNA: TGTGCCAGCAGCCAATCAAGGGTAGAGACCCAGTACTTC. Translated: CASSQSRVETQYF.

This clonotype came up many times. The DNA for the CDR3 is TGTGCCAGCAGTGCCACCGGGACAGTCTATGGCTACACCTTC. This codes for CASSATGTVYGYTF. V and J are TRBV27 and TRBJ1-2; 7 nucleotides line up with TRBD1. Germline CDR1 and CDR2: MNHEY and SMNVEV (reference sequence). V was pared by 5 bases and J by 4 bases, with 7 bases of the junction left unmatched. This CDR3 contains 14 residues.

This clonotype was counted a few times. The chain carries TRBV27 and TRBJ1-2; 7 bases match TRBD1. Germline assignment: CDR1 MNHEY and CDR2 SMNVEV (reference sequence). The CDR3 runs to 15 residues. V was clipped by 2 bases and J by 3 bases; unmatched bases: 6. The CDR3 protein is CASSLRQGSHYGYTF. Here the CDR3 DNA reads TGTGCCAGCAGTTTAAGACAGGGCTCTCACTATGGCTACACCTTC.

This chain joins TRBV24-1 and TRBJ1-6; D call uncertain. This CDR3 has 13 residues. The V gene lost 4 bases and the J gene lost 11 bases, with 11 bases spanning the gap. The germline V gene has CDR1 KGHDR and CDR2 SFDVKD. CDR3 amino acids: CATSEGPRAPLHF. CDR3 nucleotide sequence: TGTGCCACCAGTGAAGGGCCTCGGGCACCCCTCCACTTT.

The CDR3: CASSQLGLNTGELFF. The CDR3 region has the DNA TGTGCCAGCAGCCAACTAGGTTTAAACACCGGGGAGCTGTTTTTT. The chain is built from TRBV3-1 and TRBJ2-2, with unresolved D. This CDR3 is 15 amino acids long. Germline assignment: CDR1 LGHDT and CDR2 YNNKEL (reference sequence). Between the trimmed V and J ends, which lost 2 bases and 2 bases, there was a span of 9 bases.

This clonotype is a singleton in its sample. The rearrangement uses TRBV5-4 and TRBJ1-6; 9 bases align to TRBD1. Trimming removed 0 bases from V and 15 bases from J; junction bases left unmatched: 1. This CDR3 is built from 12 residues. The germline gives CDR1 SGHNT, CDR2 YYREEE (reference sequence). The CDR3 nucleotides are TGTGCCAGCAGCTTGGGACAGGGGGTCCTCCACTTT. It is translated as CASSLGQGVLHF. Together with reference TRBV5-4 and TRBJ1-6, the CDR3 gives the full variable domain: ETGVTQSPTHLIKTRGQQVTLRCSSQSGHNTVSWYQQALGQGPQFIFQYYREEENGRGNFPPRFSGLQFPNYSSELNVNALELDDSALYLCASSLGQGVLHFGNGTRLTVT.

This clonotype showed up many times. The chain uses TRBV11-2 and TRBJ1-1; D remains ambiguous. Trimming left V 7 bases short and J 0 bases short, with 12 bases between. This CDR3 spans 14 amino acids. Germline-derived CDR1 and CDR2 are SGHAT and FQNNGV. The CDR3 DNA reads TGTGCCAGCAATCCCCGGCTGATGAACACTGAAGCTTTCTTT. Residues: CASNPRLMNTEAFF.

V is TRBV9 and J is TRBJ2-5, with 11 bases that match TRBD2. The CDR3 sequence is 16 residues long. Losses at the gene ends were 2 bases for V and 7 bases for J; bases not matched to a gene: 10. The V gene's germline CDR1 is SGDLS and CDR2 YYNGEE. The DNA for the CDR3 is TGTGCCAGCAGCGTGGGGCTAGCGGGGGGTGCAGCGACCCAGTACTTC. This gives the protein CASSVGLAGGAATQYF.

At least ten counts were recorded for this clonotype. V gene TRBV5-5 combines with J gene TRBJ1-1, with D unclear. This CDR3 has 12 amino acids. Germline V gene data show CDR1 as SGHKS and CDR2 as YYEKEE (reference sequence). V lost 4 bases and J 11 bases, leaving 15 bases between the germline ends. DNA of the CDR3: TGTGCCAGCAGCGATCACAGAGGATCCGCTTTCTTT. This gives the protein CASSDHRGSAFF.

This clonotype was counted many times. The chain is built from TRBV7-3 and TRBJ2-3, with D perhaps matching TRBD2 (6 bases). Deletions cut 5 bases from V and 4 bases from J, with 10 bases between. CDR3 length equals 13 residues. Looked up from germline, CDR1 is SGHTA and CDR2 is FQGTGA. CDR3 sequence (DNA): TGTGCCAGCAGCCAGACTAGGCCAGATACGCAGTATTTT. It yields the protein CASSQTRPDTQYF.

This clonotype was picked up many times. V usage is TRBV7-9 and J usage is TRBJ1-1; 8 bases are a match to TRBD1. The CDR3 covers 15 residues. With V trimmed by 3 bases and J by 7 bases, 10 bases remained unmatched. Germline V gene lookup returns CDR1 SEHNR and CDR2 FQNEAQ (reference sequence). The CDR3 spells CASSFWTGNRGEAFF. CDR3 in DNA: TGTGCCAGCAGCTTTTGGACAGGGAATCGCGGTGAAGCTTTCTTT. The full variable domain, its missing parts supplied by reference TRBV7-9 and TRBJ1-1, is DTGVSQNPRHKITKRGQNVTFRCDPISEHNRLYWYRQTLGQGPEFLTYFQNEAQLEKSRLLSDRFSAERPKGSFSTLEIQRTEQGDSAMYLCASSFWTGNRGEAFFGQGTRLTVV.

The V gene is TRBV6-2 or TRBV6-3, the J gene TRBJ2-7, with TRBD2 identical over 10 bases. The CDR3 contains 15 residues. The trim removed 6 bases at V and 4 bases at J, leaving 9 bases unmatched. CDR1 is MNHEY and CDR2 is SVGEGT in the germline V gene. CDR3 coding DNA: TGTGCCAGCAGGAACCTAGCGGGGGTGGATTACGAGCAGTACTTC. This sequence encodes CASRNLAGVDYEQYF.

A few counts support this clonotype. The J gene is TRBJ2-2, the V gene TRBV9, with 15 bases lining up with TRBD2. The V gene end was trimmed by 3 bases and the J gene end by 0 bases; junction bases not matched to a gene: 12. Germline CDR1 reads SGDLS; CDR2 reads YYNGEE. The CDR3 has 21 residues. CDR3: CASSGTGLAGGPGTNTGELFF. For the CDR3, the DNA is TGTGCCAGCAGCGGAACGGGACTAGCGGGGGGACCGGGAACGAACACCGGGGAGCTGTTTTTT.